This T cell receptor (beta chain) appears in the sequencing data of a study of blood T cell repertoires in COVID-19. The protocol was immunoSEQ multiplex PCR, while the TCRdb copy is restricted to in-frame clones and leaves out a portion. The data show about 59,000 clones, with approximately 90% seen just once and roughly 15% held by the top ten. V shed 3 bases and J 5 bases; nucleotides not matched to a gene: 11. Germline V gene data show CDR1 as SGHAT and CDR2 as FQNNGV. CDR3 length: 16 amino acids. This TCR was recovered from a man at least 80 years old with acute or convalescent COVID-19. This chain uses TRBV11-2 with TRBJ2-7; 9 nucleotides match TRBD1. Sequencing was carried out using peripheral blood. The CDR3: CASSFGSRDRVHEQYF. The CDR3 nucleotides are TGTGCCAGCAGCTTCGGGTCTCGGGACAGGGTGCACGAGCAGTACTTC.